The 21 T cell receptor beta chains reported below all come from one sample, sequenced in a study of CD8+ T cells in alopecia areata. It was cDNA, reverse transcribed from extracted RNA, that served as the sequencing template. The data were produced by immunoSEQ multiplex PCR, yet TCRdb's version contains in-frame clones alone and is incomplete. This table holds roughly 200,000 clones, less than 70% found once. The treatment is: oral pan-JAK inhibitor, 5-10 mg twice daily. The sample consisted of CD8+ T cells sorted from blood, taken at week 24, from a patient treated with tofacitinib. Every receptor here comes from a human donor with alopecia areata.

As for this clone: Other DNA sequences of this sample code for an identical CDR3. The chain is built from TRBV4-3 and TRBJ1-2; D ambiguous. CDR3 length: 14 amino acids. Germline lookup yields CDR1 LGHNA and CDR2 YSLEER. V was shortened by 0 bases and J by 0 bases, with 5 bases between the two germline ends. The CDR3 reads CASSQDSTNYGYTF. CDR3 coding DNA: TGCGCCAGCAGCCAAGACTCCACTAACTATGGCTACACCTTC.

This clone was seen a few times. Other DNA sequences in the same sample also yield this CDR3. The genes are TRBV30 and TRBJ1-2, with D perhaps TRBD1 (6 bases). The CDR3 is 11 amino acids. The V and J ends lost 1 base and 8 bases respectively, with 8 bases between them. Germline loops: CDR1 GTSNPN, CDR2 SVGIG (reference sequence). Written as DNA, the CDR3 is TGTGCCTGGAGTGAGGGGGACGGCTACACCTTC. Encoded protein: CAWSEGDGYTF.

This clone was counted between two and nine times. This chain connects TRBV7-9 to TRBJ2-1; possible D gene TRBD1, 6 bases. The CDR3 runs 15 residues. Trimming shortened V by 5 bases and J by 6 bases, and 17 bases separated the two germline ends. The germline gives CDR1 SEHNR, CDR2 FQNEAQ (reference sequence). The CDR3 DNA is TGTGCCAGCAGCACGGGACATGAGGGCCCCAATGAGCAGTTCTTC. It yields the protein CASSTGHEGPNEQFF.

The rearrangement links TRBV13 to TRBJ1-1; tentatively, D is TRBD1 (5 bases). The V gene's germline CDR1 is PRHDT and CDR2 FYEKMQ (reference sequence). CDR3 length: 12 residues. The V gene lost 3 bases and the J gene lost 7 bases, with 9 bases spanning the gap. CDR3 sequence: CASSFFRDEAFF. The DNA for the CDR3 is TGTGCCAGCAGCTTCTTCAGGGATGAAGCTTTCTTT.

The rearrangement uses TRBV30 and TRBJ2-6, with D maybe TRBD2 (6 bases). This CDR3 is built from 14 residues. In germline, CDR1 is GTSNPN, CDR2 SVGIG (reference sequence). V dropped 4 bases and J dropped 3 bases, with 10 bases sitting between them. The CDR3 is CAWKEGGGANVLTF. For the CDR3, the DNA is TGTGCCTGGAAAGAGGGAGGTGGGGCCAACGTCCTGACTTTC.

This clone was seen a few times. This CDR3 is CSVAGRTGELFF. DNA of the CDR3: TGCAGCGTGGCGGGTCGCACCGGGGAGCTGTTTTTT. The chain links TRBV29-1 to TRBJ2-2, with a weak D call TRBD2 (5 bases). V lost 6 bases and J lost 4, with 9 bases in between. Germline CDR1 reads SQVTM; CDR2 reads ANQGSEA. The CDR3 totals 12 residues.

This clone was observed a handful of times. The chain joins TRBV27 to TRBJ2-5; D possibly corresponds to TRBD1 (7 bases). The CDR3 covers 15 residues. V was trimmed by 4 bases and J by 4 bases, leaving 16 bases between them. Germline V gene data show CDR1 as MNHEY and CDR2 as SMNVEV (reference sequence). Here the CDR3 DNA reads TGTGCCAGCAGTTACGGAGGGGGCGGAACAGAGACCCAGTACTTC. As protein: CASSYGGGGTETQYF.

The chain joins TRBV25-1 to TRBJ2-7; TRBD1 agrees at 7 bases. The CDR3 consists of 16 residues. The J segment lost 0 bases and the V segment lost 2 bases, leaving 7 bases of the junction unmatched. Looked up from germline, CDR1 is MGHDK and CDR2 is SYGVNS. The CDR3 sequence is CASSEEGQLTSYEQYF. CDR3 nucleotide sequence: TGTGCCAGCAGTGAAGAGGGACAGCTTACCTCCTACGAGCAGTACTTC.

This chain connects TRBV11-2 to TRBJ2-7, with D possibly TRBD2 on 6 matching bases. CDR1 and CDR2 from the germline V gene are SGHAT and FQNNGV. CDR3 length: 14 residues. The V and J ends lost 5 bases and 1 base respectively, with 12 bases between them. In DNA form, the CDR3 reads TGTGCCAGCAGCCCCGGGACTGGTTCCTACGAGCAGTACTTC. This codes for CASSPGTGSYEQYF.

The CDR3, as DNA: TGTGCCAGCAGTTACGGACAGGGAGTTGGGGGCTACACCTTC. Encoded protein: CASSYGQGVGGYTF. The chain joins TRBV6-5 to TRBJ1-2, with TRBD1 matching over 8 bases. This CDR3 region has 14 residues. The V segment lost 2 bases and the J segment 8 bases; nucleotides outside the gene matches: 7. Looked up from germline, CDR1 is MNHEY and CDR2 is SVGAGI.

The chain joins TRBV30 to TRBJ1-1; 10 positions agree with TRBD1. Germline-derived CDR1 and CDR2 are GTSNPN and SVGIG (reference sequence). V lost 0 bases and J lost 7; bases outside the gene matches: 5. The length of the CDR3 is 14 residues. CDR3: CAWSVDRGPVEAFF. The CDR3 DNA reads TGTGCCTGGAGTGTAGACAGGGGGCCAGTTGAAGCTTTCTTT.

Comments on this clone: Other DNA sequences within the sample encode an identical CDR3. The J gene is TRBJ2-3, the V gene TRBV29-1; unclear D gene. V was trimmed by 4 bases and J by 6 bases, leaving 5 bases between them. CDR3 size: 10 residues. In germline, CDR1 is SQVTM, CDR2 ANQGSEA. The CDR3 spells CSVVGDTQYF. The CDR3 DNA sequence: TGCAGCGTTGTAGGCGATACGCAGTATTTT.

This clone came up a few times. V is TRBV4-3 and J is TRBJ1-2; TRBD1 agrees at 7 bases. Trimming cost V 0 bases and J 3 bases; bases outside gene matches: 7. The CDR3 runs to 16 residues. CDR1 is LGHNA, CDR2 YSLEER, per germline. CDR3 sequence: CASSQDEQGEYYGYTF. The CDR3 DNA follows: TGCGCCAGCAGCCAAGATGAGCAGGGGGAATACTATGGCTACACCTTC.

This clone was counted a few times. The sample carries other DNA sequences with the same CDR3. The rearrangement uses TRBV4-1 and TRBJ1-5; maybe TRBD1 (5 bases). The CDR3 sequence is 14 residues long. CDR1 and CDR2 (germline): MGHRA, YSYEKL. Trimming removed 1 base at V and 5 bases at J, with 9 bases between. CDR3 bases: TGCGCCAGCAGCCAAGGGTGGGGGGATCAGCCCCAGCATTTT. It specifies CASSQGWGDQPQHF.

This chain connects TRBV7-9 to TRBJ1-1; D gene ambiguous. V shed 9 bases and J shed 1 base, with 3 bases lying between them. The CDR3 covers 10 residues. Germline values: CDR1 SEHNR, CDR2 FQNEAQ (reference sequence). CDR3 amino acids: CASENTEAFF. CDR3 nucleotides: TGTGCCAGTGAGAACACTGAAGCTTTCTTT.

This clone was seen once. The chain is built from TRBV10-3 and TRBJ2-1; tentatively, D is TRBD2 (5 bases). In germline, CDR1 is ENHRY, CDR2 SYGVKD. Trimming removed 0 bases from V and 10 bases from J, with 13 bases in between. This CDR3 region has 14 residues. The chain's CDR3 is CAISESNGVVEQFF. The CDR3 DNA is TGTGCCATCAGTGAGTCGAACGGGGTGGTGGAGCAGTTCTTC.

Regarding this clone: Other DNA sequences from this sample encode an identical CDR3 as well. The gene calls are TRBV7-9 and TRBJ2-7; D call uncertain. V lost 3 bases, J lost 1 base, and 1 base lay in between. There are 11 residues in the CDR3. Germline CDR1 SEHNR, CDR2 FQNEAQ (reference sequence). The CDR3 coding sequence is TGTGCCAGCAGCTTGTCCTACGAGCAGTACTTC. It specifies CASSLSYEQYF.

The chain is built from TRBV7-9 and TRBJ2-7; D unresolved. CDR1 and CDR2 from the germline V gene are SEHNR and FQNEAQ (reference sequence). The V and J ends lost 0 bases and 4 bases respectively, with 10 bases between them. The CDR3 extends over 14 amino acids. In DNA form, the CDR3 reads TGTGCCAGCAGCTTAGCTGGTCCGCGTTACGAGCAGTACTTC. This sequence encodes CASSLAGPRYEQYF.

The V gene is TRBV27, the J gene TRBJ2-1; D tentatively reads TRBD1 or TRBD2 (5 bases each). Germline CDR1 reads MNHEY; CDR2 reads SMNVEV (reference sequence). Deletions cut 2 bases from V and 8 bases from J, with 16 bases between. The CDR3 is made up of 15 amino acids. CDR3 bases: TGTGCCAGCAGTTTAACGGTTTCTCTGGGGGATGAGCAGTTCTTC. This sequence encodes CASSLTVSLGDEQFF.

This clone was recorded only once. The sample holds other DNA sequences that translate to the same CDR3. This chain joins TRBV30 and TRBJ1-1; D ambiguous. CDR1 is GTSNPN and CDR2 is SVGIG in the germline V gene (reference sequence). This CDR3 is built from 13 residues. V lost 4 bases and J lost 1, with 10 bases in between. The CDR3 sequence is CAWTTGGNTEAFF. Here the CDR3 DNA reads TGTGCCTGGACCACGGGCGGGAACACTGAAGCTTTCTTT.

In this sample, this clone turned up a few times. The chain uses TRBV7-2 and TRBJ2-1; possible D gene TRBD2, 6 bases. V lost 5 bases to trimming and J lost 1 base, with 18 bases between them. Germline CDR1 SGHTA, CDR2 FQGNSA. The CDR3 is 17 amino acids. The CDR3 DNA reads as TGTGCCAGCAGCGTCAAGGTCGGGGGTATGTCCTACAATGAGCAGTTCTTC. Encoded protein: CASSVKVGGMSYNEQFF.